Presented here are 31 T cell receptor beta chains from one specimen sequenced in a study of T-cell memory formation after mild COVID-19. MiXCR, run by TCRdb on the 5' RACE reads, gives a single entry per CDR3 protein. The table shows over 400,000 distinct CDR3 sequences, with under 25% occurring only once. The source material was PBMCs or a T cell subset sorted from them (not recorded which). Source of these receptors: an adult woman who had mild COVID-19 (a few samples of this study predate the infection). Cell type and time point are not known.

A note on this clonotype: The CDR3 does not end in the conserved phenylalanine or tryptophan, so this is likely a read error. The DNA is omitted, as the CDR3 cannot be located on it reliably, and the CDR3 follows TCRdb's listing. The chain employs TRBV7-9 and TRBJ1-2; the table calls TRBD1, which could not be checked here. 11 amino acids form the CDR3, both terminal residues included. Germline values: CDR1 SEHNR, CDR2 FQNEAQ (reference sequence). The CDR3 loop reads CASSSRTGEFV.

This clonotype turned up a few times. The chain uses TRBV10-3 and TRBJ2-7; 11 bases are shared with TRBD2. V dropped 2 bases and J dropped 6; count of bases not matched to a gene: 9. Germline CDR1 is ENHRY and CDR2 is SYGVKD. The CDR3 covers 16 residues. CDR3 region: CAISEELAGVGLEQYF. Here the CDR3 DNA reads TGTGCCATCAGTGAGGAACTAGCGGGAGTCGGCCTCGAGCAGTACTTC.

This chain connects TRBV6-5 to TRBJ1-2; D remains ambiguous. Germline values: CDR1 MNHEY, CDR2 SVGAGI. V lost 8 bases, J lost 4 bases, and 11 bases lay in between. The CDR3 is made up of 12 amino acids. CDR3 DNA sequence: TGTGCCAGCGGAGACCTACCCTATGGCTACACCTTC. Encoded protein: CASGDLPYGYTF.

The rearrangement uses TRBV12-3 or TRBV12-4 and TRBJ2-6; 8 positions agree with TRBD1. V gave up 10 bases and J gave up 0 bases; unmatched junction bases: 11. The CDR3 has 17 amino acids. CDR3: CAISPGQADSGANVLTF. The DNA for the CDR3 is TGTGCCATCTCACCGGGACAGGCTGACTCTGGGGCCAACGTCCTGACTTTC.

This sequence joins TRBV19 and TRBJ2-1; possible D gene TRBD2, 5 bases. The V and J ends lost 4 bases and 6 bases respectively, with 16 bases between them. The CDR3 spans 15 residues. Per the germline V gene, CDR1 is LNHDA and CDR2 is SQIVND (reference sequence). CDR3 sequence reads: CASSRSGYSGNEQFF. DNA of the CDR3: TGTGCCAGTAGTAGGAGCGGATACTCAGGCAATGAGCAGTTCTTC.

The rearrangement joins TRBV6-2 or TRBV6-3 to TRBJ2-7, with D maybe TRBD2 (6 bases). This CDR3 has 14 residues. V dropped 8 bases and J dropped 0 bases, with 14 bases sitting between them. The germline V gene has CDR1 MNHEY and CDR2 SVGEGT. This CDR3 reads CASGRDSVSYEQYF. CDR3 DNA: TGTGCCAGCGGGCGGGACTCGGTCTCCTACGAGCAGTACTTC.

In its sample, this clonotype was seen a few times. The chain employs TRBV4-1 and TRBJ2-5, with TRBD2 identical over 7 bases. Germline V lookup: CDR1 MGHRA, CDR2 YSYEKL. J gave up 5 bases and V 5 bases, and 11 bases lay outside the gene matches. CDR3 length: 15 residues. The CDR3 sequence: CASSARDYPKETQYF. Here the CDR3 DNA reads TGCGCCAGCAGCGCCCGGGACTACCCCAAGGAGACCCAGTACTTC.

DNA of the CDR3: TGTGCCAGCAATCGGCGGGGCAGGGGCGAGCAGTACTTC. Amino acids: CASNRRGRGEQYF. The chain employs TRBV3-1 and TRBJ2-7, with D perhaps given as TRBD1 or TRBD2 (6 bases each). V was shortened by 7 bases and J by 6 bases, with 16 bases between the two germline ends. Germline V gives CDR1 LGHDT, CDR2 YNNKEL (reference sequence). CDR3 size: 13 residues.

V gene TRBV10-3 combines with J gene TRBJ2-7; no clear D. V lost 0 bases and J lost 5, with 11 bases in between. Per germline, CDR1 ENHRY and CDR2 SYGVKD. The CDR3 extends over 14 amino acids. CDR3 sequence reads: CAISESIRVDEQYF. The CDR3 DNA follows: TGTGCCATCAGTGAGTCCATAAGGGTCGACGAGCAGTACTTC.

There are a few counts of this clonotype. This sequence joins TRBV5-1 and TRBJ2-5; TRBD2 matches at 9 bases. This CDR3 is built from 17 residues. From germline, CDR1 is SGHRS and CDR2 YFSETQ. The V and J ends lost 0 bases and 4 bases, in that order; junction bases with no gene match: 10. CDR3 loop: CASSLEGTSHIGETQYF. The CDR3 nucleotides are TGCGCCAGCAGCTTGGAGGGGACTAGCCATATCGGAGAGACCCAGTACTTC.

Comments on this clonotype: The germline gene is not matched at one end of the junction; a read error may be the cause. The chain couples TRBV7-2 to TRBJ2-2; 9 bases line up with TRBD2. Germline lookup yields CDR1 SGHTA and CDR2 FQGNSA. CDR3 length: 13 amino acids. The CDR3 reads CASSSTPGTSQSF. The CDR3 DNA is TGTGCCAGCAGCTCTACCCCCGGGACTAGCCAATCTTTT.

Only a few counts were recorded for this clonotype. Written as DNA, the CDR3 is TGTGCCAGCAGCCCTGGTTTAGGCAGGCAGAACACTGAAGCTTTCTTT. It encodes CASSPGLGRQNTEAFF. V usage is TRBV7-6 and J usage is TRBJ1-1; D gene ambiguous. CDR3 size: 16 residues. Trimming removed 5 bases at V and 1 base at J, with 17 bases between. Germline CDR1 and CDR2: SGHVS and FNYEAQ. The full variable domain, in which reference TRBV7-6 and TRBJ1-1 provide the parts outside the CDR3, is GAGVSQSPRYKVTKRGQDVALRCDPISGHVSLYWYRQALGQGPEFLTYFNYEAQQDKSGLPNDRFSAERPEGSISTLTIQRTEQRDSAMYRCASSPGLGRQNTEAFFGQGTRLTVV.

V and J are TRBV29-1 and TRBJ2-5; 9 nucleotides agree with TRBD1. The trim removed 1 base at V and 4 bases at J, leaving 1 base unmatched. Germline V CDR1 and CDR2: SQVTM, ANQGSEA. The CDR3 contains 13 residues. CDR3 sequence: CSVEVQGAETQYF. In nucleotides, the CDR3 is TGCAGCGTTGAAGTACAGGGGGCAGAGACCCAGTACTTC.

The rearrangement links TRBV5-1 to TRBJ1-1; the D is unclear. Germline CDR1 reads SGHRS; CDR2 reads YFSETQ. The CDR3 totals 14 residues. V was shortened by 2 bases and J by 1 base, with 9 bases between the two germline ends. The CDR3 protein is CASSLRESNTEAFF. The CDR3 DNA reads as TGCGCCAGCAGCTTAAGGGAATCGAACACTGAAGCTTTCTTT.

This clonotype was observed once. The V and J genes are TRBV20-1 and TRBJ1-3; D is perhaps TRBD1 (5 bases). V dropped 5 bases and J dropped 3 bases, with 20 bases sitting between them. Germline V gene lookup returns CDR1 DFQATT and CDR2 SNEGSKA (reference sequence). This CDR3 comprises 16 residues. In DNA, the CDR3 is TGCAGTGCTGGAGTCCCGGGACGGATGGATGGAAACACCATATATTTT. Translation gives CSAGVPGRMDGNTIYF.

This clonotype was counted once. This rearrangement joins TRBV11-1 to TRBJ2-7, with D possibly TRBD2 on 5 matching bases. The CDR3 sequence is 12 residues long. Germline-derived CDR1 and CDR2 are SGHAT and FQDESV (reference sequence). Trimming pared 3 bases from V and 7 bases from J, leaving 10 bases between. The DNA for the CDR3 is TGTGCCAGCAGCTTCTCGGACTTAGAGCAGTACTTC. Its translation: CASSFSDLEQYF.

The chain has TRBV9 and TRBJ2-1; tentative D call: TRBD1 (7 bases). V dropped 7 bases and J dropped 0 bases, with 14 bases sitting between them. The germline CDR1 and CDR2 sequences are SGDLS and YYNGEE. The length of the CDR3 is 15 residues. CDR3 sequence (DNA): TGTGCCAGCGCAGGGGGGCGGAGCTCCTACAATGAGCAGTTCTTC. This codes for CASAGGRSSYNEQFF.

V gene TRBV7-8 combines with J gene TRBJ2-1; D remains unclear. Germline V gene lookup returns CDR1 SGHVS and CDR2 FQNEAQ. CDR3 length equals 15 residues. The ends were cut back, 3 bases at V and 7 bases at J, with 16 bases in the middle. CDR3 in DNA: TGTGCCAGCAGCTTTACCCGGATAGGGCCTAATGAGCAGTTCTTC. This gives the protein CASSFTRIGPNEQFF. The whole variable domain, filled in from reference TRBV7-8 and TRBJ2-1, reads GAGVSQSPRYKVAKRGQDVALRCDPISGHVSLFWYQQALGQGPEFLTYFQNEAQLDKSGLPSDRFFAERPEGSVSTLKIQRTQQEDSAVYLCASSFTRIGPNEQFFGPGTRLTVL.

This clonotype was picked up a small number of times. The chain carries TRBV5-5 and TRBJ1-1, with no clear D. The CDR3 runs to 14 residues. Germline lookup yields CDR1 SGHKS and CDR2 YYEKEE (reference sequence). Trimming cost V 0 bases and J 8 bases, with 14 bases left between them. The CDR3 bases are TGTGCCAGCAGCTTGGGGGTTCGAGACGGAGAAGCTTTCTTT. It translates to CASSLGVRDGEAFF.

This clonotype came up a few times. The CDR3 sequence is CATSDAYRATDTQYF. CDR3 in DNA: TGTGCCACCAGTGATGCCTACAGGGCCACAGATACGCAGTATTTT. The chain is built from TRBV24-1 and TRBJ2-3, with D possibly TRBD1 on 6 matching bases. Germline lookup yields CDR1 KGHDR and CDR2 SFDVKD. The CDR3 covers 15 residues. V lost 3 bases and J 2 bases, leaving 11 bases between the germline ends.

This clonotype was counted many times. The CDR3 bases are TGCAGCGTTGAGCTAGCGGGAGGGCTTTACGAGCAGTACTTC. This encodes CSVELAGGLYEQYF. The chain combines TRBV29-1 with TRBJ2-7, with 12 positions matching TRBD2. Germline V CDR1 and CDR2: SQVTM, ANQGSEA. The junction had 4 bases not matched to a gene; V was cut back by 3 bases and J by 4 bases. The CDR3 covers 14 residues.

The J gene is TRBJ2-7, the V gene TRBV6-5; tentatively, D is TRBD1 (6 bases). From germline, CDR1 is MNHEY and CDR2 SVGAGI. CDR3 size: 15 residues. V lost 5 bases and J 0 bases, leaving 14 bases between the germline ends. CDR3 nucleotide sequence: TGTGCCAGCAGTCCCTCCCGGGACACCTCCTACGAGCAGTACTTC. Protein product: CASSPSRDTSYEQYF.

This clonotype occurred a few times. V usage is TRBV12-3 or TRBV12-4 and J usage is TRBJ2-3, with 8 bases that match TRBD2. Trimming took 6 bases from V and 5 from J; bases not matched to a gene: 7. The CDR3 has 14 amino acids. The CDR3 region has the DNA TGTGCCAGCAGCCCAGCGGGAGTTGGAGATACGCAGTATTTT. Protein sequence: CASSPAGVGDTQYF.

This clonotype was picked up one time. V gene TRBV19 combines with J gene TRBJ2-6, with no clear D. CDR1 is LNHDA and CDR2 is SQIVND in the germline V gene (reference sequence). This CDR3 spans 12 amino acids. V was clipped by 4 bases and J by 4 bases, with 2 bases between them. The DNA of the CDR3 is TGTGCCAGTAGTAGGGGGGCCAACGTCCTGACTTTC. Protein sequence: CASSRGANVLTF. Supplemented by reference TRBV19 and TRBJ2-6, the full variable domain reads DGGITQSPKYLFRKEGQNVTLSCEQNLNHDAMYWYRQDPGQGLRLIYYSQIVNDFQKGDIAEGYSVSREKKESFPLTVTSAQKNPTAFYLCASSRGANVLTFGAGSRLTVL.

The table lists this clonotype with a few counts. This sequence joins TRBV27 and TRBJ2-3; 8 nucleotides match TRBD2. With V trimmed by 6 bases and J by 2 bases, 7 bases remained unmatched. CDR1 and CDR2 (germline): MNHEY, SMNVEV (reference sequence). The CDR3 covers 15 residues. For the CDR3, the DNA is TGTGCCAGCAGCCGAGCGGGGGAATTCACAGATACGCAGTATTTT. Translating it yields CASSRAGEFTDTQYF.

This clonotype was counted only a few times. The chain has TRBV7-9 and TRBJ2-1, with D maybe TRBD1 (5 bases). With 1 base removed from V and 0 bases from J, the gap between germline ends came to 7 bases. CDR1 is SEHNR and CDR2 is FQNEAQ in the germline V gene (reference sequence). The CDR3 length is 15 residues. The CDR3 protein is CASSLEGISYNEQFF. The CDR3 DNA reads TGTGCCAGCAGCTTAGAGGGGATCTCCTACAATGAGCAGTTCTTC. Looking up the rest from reference TRBV7-9 and TRBJ2-1 gives the full variable domain: DTGVSQNPRHKITKRGQNVTFRCDPISEHNRLYWYRQTLGQGPEFLTYFQNEAQLEKSRLLSDRFSAERPKGSFSTLEIQRTEQGDSAMYLCASSLEGISYNEQFFGPGTRLTVL.

V is TRBV5-1 and J is TRBJ2-2; 8 bases agree with TRBD1. CDR3 length: 16 residues. Trimming removed 2 bases from V and 2 bases from J; junction bases left unmatched: 5. The germline gives CDR1 SGHRS, CDR2 YFSETQ. The CDR3 region is CASSFSGGSNTGELFF. CDR3 sequence (DNA): TGCGCCAGCAGCTTCTCAGGGGGCAGCAACACCGGGGAGCTGTTTTTT.

This sequence joins TRBV7-2 and TRBJ2-1; D is possibly TRBD2 (6 bases). The germline V and J ends were trimmed by 5 bases and 9 bases, with 11 bases remaining between them. The CDR3 runs to 12 residues. CDR1 is SGHTA, CDR2 FQGNSA, per germline. Here the CDR3 reads CASSRELGEQFF. The DNA for the CDR3 is TGTGCCAGCAGCCGGGAGCTAGGTGAGCAGTTCTTC.

This clonotype was observed a handful of times. The CDR3 loop reads CASSYFPFPGRHSNQPQHF. Written as DNA, the CDR3 is TGTGCCAGCAGTTACTTTCCTTTTCCGGGACGTCATAGCAATCAGCCCCAGCATTTT. The V and J genes are TRBV6-2 or TRBV6-3 and TRBJ1-5; D possibly corresponds to TRBD1 (5 bases). The CDR3 has 19 residues. V dropped 1 base and J dropped 0 bases, with 19 bases sitting between them. Germline V gene data show CDR1 as MNHEY and CDR2 as SVGEGT.

In its sample, this clonotype was seen a few times. The rearrangement joins TRBV6-5 to TRBJ2-2; a possible D gene is TRBD1 (5 bases). This CDR3 contains 13 residues. V was shortened by 6 bases and J by 5 bases, with 10 bases between the two germline ends. The germline V gene encodes CDR1 MNHEY and CDR2 SVGAGI. CDR3 sequence (DNA): TGTGCCAGCAGGCTAGGACAAACCGGGGAGCTGTTTTTT. Its protein is CASRLGQTGELFF.

This clonotype occurred a few times. CDR3 coding DNA: TGTGCCAGCAGTCCCCGGGACAGATTAAGGAAAGAGACCCAGTACTTC. This translates into CASSPRDRLRKETQYF. V and J are TRBV6-5 and TRBJ2-5; 7 bases are shared with TRBD1. V was clipped by 5 bases and J by 3 bases; unmatched bases: 12. The CDR3 spans 16 residues. Germline loops: CDR1 MNHEY, CDR2 SVGAGI.